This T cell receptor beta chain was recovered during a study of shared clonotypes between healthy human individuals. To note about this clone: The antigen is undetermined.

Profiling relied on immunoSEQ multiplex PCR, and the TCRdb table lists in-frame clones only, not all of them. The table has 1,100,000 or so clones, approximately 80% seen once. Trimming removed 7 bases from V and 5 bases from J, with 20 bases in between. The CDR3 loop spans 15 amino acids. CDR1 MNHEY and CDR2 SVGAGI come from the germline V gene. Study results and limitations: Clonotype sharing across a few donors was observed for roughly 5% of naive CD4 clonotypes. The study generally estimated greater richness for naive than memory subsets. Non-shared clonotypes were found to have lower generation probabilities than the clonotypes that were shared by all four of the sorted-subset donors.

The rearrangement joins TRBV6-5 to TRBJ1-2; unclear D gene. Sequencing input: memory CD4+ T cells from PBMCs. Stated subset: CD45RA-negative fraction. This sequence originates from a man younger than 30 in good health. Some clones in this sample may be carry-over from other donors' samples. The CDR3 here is CASKKTSLFDYGYTF. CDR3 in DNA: TGTGCCAGCAAAAAAACAAGTTTATTCGATTATGGCTACACCTTC.